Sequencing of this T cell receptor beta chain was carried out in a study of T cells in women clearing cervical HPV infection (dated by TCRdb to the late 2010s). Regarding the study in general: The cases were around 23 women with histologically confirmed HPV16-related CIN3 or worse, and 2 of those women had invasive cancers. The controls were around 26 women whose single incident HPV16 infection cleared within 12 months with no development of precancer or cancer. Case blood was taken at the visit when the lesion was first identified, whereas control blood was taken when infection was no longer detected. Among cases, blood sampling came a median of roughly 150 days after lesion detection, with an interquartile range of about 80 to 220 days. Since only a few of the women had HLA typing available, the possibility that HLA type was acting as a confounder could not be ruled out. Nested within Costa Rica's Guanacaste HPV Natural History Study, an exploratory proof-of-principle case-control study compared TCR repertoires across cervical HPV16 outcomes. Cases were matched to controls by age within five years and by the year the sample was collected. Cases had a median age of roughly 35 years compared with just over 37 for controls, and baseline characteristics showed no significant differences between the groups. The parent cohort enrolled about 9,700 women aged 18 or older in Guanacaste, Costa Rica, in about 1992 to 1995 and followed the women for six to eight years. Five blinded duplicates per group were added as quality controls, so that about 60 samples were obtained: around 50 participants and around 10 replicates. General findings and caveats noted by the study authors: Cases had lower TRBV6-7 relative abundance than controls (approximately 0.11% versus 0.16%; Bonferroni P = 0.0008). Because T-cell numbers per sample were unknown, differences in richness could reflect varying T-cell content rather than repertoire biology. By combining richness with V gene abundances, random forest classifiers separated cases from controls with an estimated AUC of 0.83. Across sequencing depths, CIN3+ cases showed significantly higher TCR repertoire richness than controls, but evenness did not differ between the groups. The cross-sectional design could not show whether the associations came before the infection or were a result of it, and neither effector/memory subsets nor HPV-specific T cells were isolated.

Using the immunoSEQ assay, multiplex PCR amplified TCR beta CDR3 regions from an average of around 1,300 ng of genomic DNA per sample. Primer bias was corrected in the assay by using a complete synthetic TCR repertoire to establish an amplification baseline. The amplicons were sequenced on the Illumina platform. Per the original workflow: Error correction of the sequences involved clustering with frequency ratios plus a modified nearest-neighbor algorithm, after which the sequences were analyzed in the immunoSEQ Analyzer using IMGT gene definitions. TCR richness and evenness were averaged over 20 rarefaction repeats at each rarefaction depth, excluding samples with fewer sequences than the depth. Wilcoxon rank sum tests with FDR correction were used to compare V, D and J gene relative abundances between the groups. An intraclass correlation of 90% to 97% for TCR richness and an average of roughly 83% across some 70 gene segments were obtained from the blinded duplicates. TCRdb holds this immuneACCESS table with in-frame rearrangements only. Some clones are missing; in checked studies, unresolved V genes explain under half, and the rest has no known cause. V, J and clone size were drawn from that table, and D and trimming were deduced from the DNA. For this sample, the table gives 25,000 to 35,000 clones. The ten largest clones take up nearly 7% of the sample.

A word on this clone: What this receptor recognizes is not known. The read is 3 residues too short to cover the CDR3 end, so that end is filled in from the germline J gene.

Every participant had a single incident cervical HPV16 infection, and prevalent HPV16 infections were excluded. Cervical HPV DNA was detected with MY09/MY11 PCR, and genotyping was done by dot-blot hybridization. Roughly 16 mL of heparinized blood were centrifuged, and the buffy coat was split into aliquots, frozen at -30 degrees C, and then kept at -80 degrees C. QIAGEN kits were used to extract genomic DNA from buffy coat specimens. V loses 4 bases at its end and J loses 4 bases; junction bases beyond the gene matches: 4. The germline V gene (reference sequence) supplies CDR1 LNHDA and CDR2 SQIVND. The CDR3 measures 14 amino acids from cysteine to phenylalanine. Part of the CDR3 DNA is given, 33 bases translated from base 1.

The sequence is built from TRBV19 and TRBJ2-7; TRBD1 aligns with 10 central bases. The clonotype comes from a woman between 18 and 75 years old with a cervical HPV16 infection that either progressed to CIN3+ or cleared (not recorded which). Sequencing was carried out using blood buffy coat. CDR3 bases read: TGTGCCAGTAGTACGGGGACAGGGGCATACGAG. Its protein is CASSTGTGAYE. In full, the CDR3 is CASSTGTGAYEQYF.